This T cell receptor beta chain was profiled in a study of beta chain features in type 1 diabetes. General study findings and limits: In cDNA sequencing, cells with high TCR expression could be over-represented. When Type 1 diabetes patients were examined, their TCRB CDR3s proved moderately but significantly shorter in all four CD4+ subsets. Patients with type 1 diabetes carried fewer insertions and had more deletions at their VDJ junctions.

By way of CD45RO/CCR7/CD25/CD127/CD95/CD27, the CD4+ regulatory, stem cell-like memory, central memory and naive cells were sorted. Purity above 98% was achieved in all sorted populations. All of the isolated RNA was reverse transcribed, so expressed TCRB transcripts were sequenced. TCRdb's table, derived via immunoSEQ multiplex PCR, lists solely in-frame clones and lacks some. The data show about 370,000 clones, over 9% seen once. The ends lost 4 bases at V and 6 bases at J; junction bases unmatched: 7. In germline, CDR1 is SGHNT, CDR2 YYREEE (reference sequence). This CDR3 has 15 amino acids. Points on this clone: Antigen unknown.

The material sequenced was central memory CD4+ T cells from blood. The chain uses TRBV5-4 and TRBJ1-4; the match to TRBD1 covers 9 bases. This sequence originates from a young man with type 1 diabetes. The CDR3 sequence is CASSHPGQGHEKLFF. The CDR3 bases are TGTGCCAGCAGCCACCCGGGACAGGGACATGAAAAACTGTTTTTT.